The text below deals with one T cell receptor (beta chain). The target antigen is unknown. The authors extracted RNA and reverse transcribed it into cDNA as the sequencing template. Profiled with immunoSEQ multiplex PCR; TCRdb holds only in-frame clones, not every one. The sample includes 75,000 to 85,000 clones, approximately 66% of them seen just once. The data derive from a study of CD8+ T cells in alopecia areata. Described treatment: oral pan-JAK inhibitor, 5-10 mg twice daily. General study findings and limits: Among the top 100, expanded CD8+ clones were significantly decreased by tofacitinib, as was scalp clonality.

This CDR3 contains 14 residues. Germline V lookup: CDR1 MNHEY, CDR2 SMNVEV (reference sequence). Trimming removed 6 bases at V and 4 bases at J, with 15 bases between. Here the sequenced sample was CD8+ T cells sorted from blood, taken at week 24, from a patient treated with tofacitinib. V and J are TRBV27 and TRBJ1-1; D remains ambiguous. The origin of this receptor is a human donor with alopecia areata. The CDR3 here is CASRFLVTGTEAFF. In DNA, the CDR3 is TGTGCCAGCAGATTCCTTGTTACGGGCACTGAAGCTTTCTTT.